This T cell receptor beta chain was identified during a study of human T cells and chemical hapten exposure. In this sample, this clonotype turned up many times. Its antigen is as yet unknown. Specified time point: patch test 1, 2 weeks after DPC sensitization. Treatment here: therapeutic diphenylcyclopropenone sensitization with weekly scalp DPC. Germline assignment: CDR1 ENHRY and CDR2 SYGVKD. The ends lost 4 bases at V and 4 bases at J; junction bases unmatched: 2. There are 13 residues in the CDR3. The library gave individual cDNA molecules unique molecular identifiers. TCRdb recomputed calls from the RACE reads with MiXCR, one row per CDR3 protein. Seen here are under 450,000 distinct CDR3 sequences, more than 4.5% observed once, and the top ten hold approximately 2.5%. General study findings and limits: PT1 expanded TCR numbers tracked positively with patch test score.

The sequence derives from a woman between 45 and 60 years old with alopecia areata. Some clones in this sample may be carry-over from other donors' samples. The genes are TRBV10-3 and TRBJ2-7, with 9 bases that match TRBD1. Specimen: whole blood, collected in connection with sensitization to the hapten diphenylcyclopropenone (DPC). The CDR3, as DNA: TGTGCCATCAGTGTGGGACAGGGATACGAGCAGTACTTC. Its protein product is CAISVGQGYEQYF.